This is a list of T cell receptor beta chains from one sample in a study of identical twins. TCRdb passed the 5' RACE reads through MiXCR, listing each CDR3 protein once. The top ten hold roughly 13% of the sample, which has roughly 770,000 distinct CDR3 sequences, about 18% seen once. The same specimen was also included in a second study, on T cells expressing NK-cell markers.

The specimen sequenced was PBMCs. These receptors all come from a woman younger than 30 in good health. The CDR3 runs from the conserved cysteine through the conserved F or W. D genes are given only for firm matches. Size tells how often a clone was seen (once, few, many) or the class of an expanded clone, and some rows leave it out.

J gene: TRBJ2-3
clone size: NA
V gene: TRBV6-1
D gene: NA
CDR3 DNA: TGTGCCAGCAGCCGATCCTATGGGGGGAGACGGAGCACAGATACGCAGTATTTT
CDR3 protein: CASSRSYGGRRSTDTQYF

J gene: TRBJ2-1
clone size: few
V gene: TRBV3-1
D gene: NA
CDR3 DNA: TGTGCCAGCACCCGCGTCCCGAGCGCGGGTGAGCAGTTCTTC
CDR3 protein: CASTRVPSAGEQFF

J gene: TRBJ2-3
clone size: many
V gene: TRBV6-1
D gene: NA
CDR3 DNA: TGTGCCAGCAGTGGACAGAACACAGATACGCAGTATTTT
CDR3 protein: CASSGQNTDTQYF

J gene: TRBJ2-7
clone size: NA
V gene: TRBV29-1
D gene: NA
CDR3 DNA: TGCAGCGTTACTTGGTTTCAGGGGGGCGAGCAGTACTTC
CDR3 protein: CSVTWFQGGEQYF

J gene: TRBJ2-1
clone size: few
V gene: TRBV7-9
D gene: NA
CDR3 DNA: TGTGCCAGCAGCCCAGGGGCTGGAAATGAGCAGTTCTTC
CDR3 protein: CASSPGAGNEQFF

J gene: TRBJ2-5
clone size: NA
V gene: TRBV6-5
D gene: NA
CDR3 DNA: TGTGCCAGCAGTTACTCGTACCGCCCGGAAGAGACCCAGTACTTC
CDR3 protein: CASSYSYRPEETQYF

J gene: TRBJ2-1
clone size: few
V gene: TRBV27
D gene: NA
CDR3 DNA: TGTGCCAGCACCCACCCCCCCTTCAATGAGCAGTTCTTC
CDR3 protein: CASTHPPFNEQFF

J gene: TRBJ2-1
clone size: many
V gene: TRBV29-1
D gene: NA
CDR3 DNA: TGCAGCGTTGACCCCGGGCTGTTGCAGTTCTTC
CDR3 protein: CSVDPGLLQFF

J gene: TRBJ2-3
clone size: few
V gene: TRBV7-8
D gene: NA
CDR3 DNA: TGTGCCAGCAGCTTTACCTTCGGTTTGGCAGATACGCAGTATTTT
CDR3 protein: CASSFTFGLADTQYF

J gene: TRBJ2-1
clone size: NA
V gene: TRBV3-1
D gene: TRBD2
CDR3 DNA: TGTGCCAGCAGCCCTAGAGCCGGGACTAGCGTGGGCAATGAGCAGTTCTTC
CDR3 protein: CASSPRAGTSVGNEQFF

J gene: TRBJ2-7
clone size: NA
V gene: TRBV18
D gene: NA
CDR3 DNA: TGTGCCAGCTCACCCCCGCCAGGGGACTACGAGCAGTACTTC
CDR3 protein: CASSPPPGDYEQYF

J gene: TRBJ1-1
clone size: few
V gene: TRBV6-2/TRBV6-3
D gene: NA
CDR3 DNA: TGTGCCAGCAGTCCCCGAAGTAGTCTCAGCGATTGGGGAACCAACACTGAAGCTTTCTTT
CDR3 protein: CASSPRSSLSDWGTNTEAFF

J gene: TRBJ1-3
clone size: NA
V gene: TRBV20-1
D gene: NA
CDR3 DNA: TGCAGTGCTAGGCAACAGGGTAGCTCGAGAAACACCATATATTTT
CDR3 protein: CSARQQGSSRNTIYF

J gene: TRBJ1-4
clone size: few
V gene: TRBV3-1
D gene: NA
CDR3 DNA: TGTGCCAGCAGCCAACCGGGACTAAGTAATGAAAAACTGTTTTTT
CDR3 protein: CASSQPGLSNEKLFF

J gene: TRBJ2-1
clone size: few
V gene: TRBV5-1
D gene: NA
CDR3 DNA: TGCGCCAGCACCCCGGTGGAATTCTCCTACAATGAGCAGTTCTTC
CDR3 protein: CASTPVEFSYNEQFF

J gene: TRBJ2-1
clone size: NA
V gene: TRBV20-1
D gene: TRBD2
CDR3 DNA: TGCAGTGCCGTAGGGGCGGGGGGCTTAGGGAATGAGCAGTTCTTC
CDR3 protein: CSAVGAGGLGNEQFF

J gene: TRBJ2-4
clone size: few
V gene: TRBV18
D gene: TRBD1
CDR3 DNA: TGTGCCAGCTCACCACAGGACAGGGGGCAGTACTTC
CDR3 protein: CASSPQDRGQYF

J gene: TRBJ2-3
clone size: NA
V gene: TRBV12-3/TRBV12-4
D gene: NA
CDR3 DNA: TGTGCCAGCAGTTTACGTCGGGCCACAGATACGCAGTATTTT
CDR3 protein: CASSLRRATDTQYF

J gene: TRBJ1-1
clone size: few
V gene: TRBV15
D gene: TRBD1
CDR3 DNA: TGTGCCACCAGCAGATTGGGACAGTCTGAAGCTTTCTTT
CDR3 protein: CATSRLGQSEAFF

J gene: TRBJ2-3
clone size: few
V gene: TRBV12-3/TRBV12-4
D gene: TRBD2
CDR3 DNA: TGTGCCAGCACCCCCGCTAGCGGGGGGGCAGATACGCAGTATTTT
CDR3 protein: CASTPASGGADTQYF

J gene: TRBJ2-5
clone size: NA
V gene: TRBV20-1
D gene: TRBD1
CDR3 DNA: TGCAGTGCTAGAGATCGAGGGACAGAAGAGACCCAGTACTTC
CDR3 protein: CSARDRGTEETQYF

J gene: TRBJ1-6
clone size: few
V gene: TRBV6-5
D gene: NA
CDR3 DNA: TGTGCCAGCAGTTACTCGGCAGGTTGGTCACCCCTCCACTTT
CDR3 protein: CASSYSAGWSPLHF

J gene: TRBJ2-1
clone size: few
V gene: TRBV12-5
D gene: TRBD1
CDR3 DNA: TGTGCTAGTAAGAGGGGGCAAGGTACCTACAATGAGCAGTTCTTC
CDR3 protein: CASKRGQGTYNEQFF

J gene: TRBJ1-5
clone size: NA
V gene: TRBV20-1
D gene: NA
CDR3 DNA: TGCAGTGCTAGCCCCCGGACCAACAATCAGCCCCAGCATTTT
CDR3 protein: CSASPRTNNQPQHF

J gene: TRBJ2-7
clone size: NA
V gene: TRBV7-6
D gene: TRBD2
CDR3 DNA: TGTGCCAGCAGCCCGGGACTAGCCGGGGGCCTTTTGGAGCAGTACTTC
CDR3 protein: CASSPGLAGGLLEQYF

J gene: TRBJ2-3
clone size: few
V gene: TRBV9
D gene: NA
CDR3 DNA: TGTGCCAGCAGCTCCCGGGGGGCCCCGTCGGATACGCAGTATTTT
CDR3 protein: CASSSRGAPSDTQYF

J gene: TRBJ2-7
clone size: few
V gene: TRBV6-1
D gene: NA
CDR3 DNA: TGTGCCAGCAGCAACGCAGGCGGAGGGGCGGGCTACGAGCAGTACTTC
CDR3 protein: CASSNAGGGAGYEQYF

J gene: TRBJ2-1
clone size: NA
V gene: TRBV29-1
D gene: TRBD2
CDR3 DNA: TGCAGCGTCCTTGGACTAGCGGGAGGGACCTCCTACAATGAGCAGTTCTTC
CDR3 protein: CSVLGLAGGTSYNEQFF

J gene: TRBJ2-2
clone size: NA
V gene: TRBV5-1
D gene: NA
CDR3 DNA: TGCGCCAGCAGCTTGGTCGGGGAGGCCGCCGGGGAGCTGTTTTTT
CDR3 protein: CASSLVGEAAGELFF

J gene: TRBJ1-2
clone size: NA
V gene: TRBV27
D gene: NA
CDR3 DNA: TGTGCCAGCAGTTTGACCCCGGGGCTCCCGCCCTATGGCTACACCTTC
CDR3 protein: CASSLTPGLPPYGYTF

J gene: TRBJ2-2
clone size: NA
V gene: TRBV9
D gene: TRBD2
CDR3 DNA: TGTGCCAGCAGCACCCTAGCGGGAAACACCGGGGAGCTGTTTTTT
CDR3 protein: CASSTLAGNTGELFF

J gene: TRBJ1-1
clone size: few
V gene: TRBV6-6
D gene: NA
CDR3 DNA: TGTGCCTCCGGGGGGGGGCGGACTGAAGCTTTCTTT
CDR3 protein: CASGGGRTEAFF

J gene: TRBJ1-6
clone size: few
V gene: TRBV12-3/TRBV12-4
D gene: NA
CDR3 DNA: TGTGCCAGCAGTTTATTTTCACCCCTCCACTTT
CDR3 protein: CASSLFSPLHF

J gene: TRBJ1-5
clone size: NA
V gene: TRBV5-5
D gene: TRBD1
CDR3 DNA: TGTGCCAGCAGCGTAACAGGGGCCGATCAGCCCCAGCATTTT
CDR3 protein: CASSVTGADQPQHF

J gene: TRBJ2-1
clone size: few
V gene: TRBV6-1
D gene: NA
CDR3 DNA: TGTGCCAGCAGTCAGACAGTCAAGAGCTCCTACAATGAGCAGTTCTTC
CDR3 protein: CASSQTVKSSYNEQFF

J gene: TRBJ1-1
clone size: NA
V gene: TRBV2
D gene: NA
CDR3 DNA: TGTGCCAGCAGTGGGGAAGAGGCTCTAGGAGCTTTCTTT
CDR3 protein: CASSGEEALGAFF

J gene: TRBJ2-3
clone size: few
V gene: TRBV6-1
D gene: NA
CDR3 DNA: TGTGCCGCCAGAAAGGGGACGACAGTTTCGCTGGATACGCAGTATTTT
CDR3 protein: CAARKGTTVSLDTQYF

J gene: TRBJ2-3
clone size: many
V gene: TRBV6-5
D gene: NA
CDR3 DNA: TGTGCCAGCAGTTACCTAGGTACCTACACAGATACGCAGTATTTT
CDR3 protein: CASSYLGTYTDTQYF

J gene: TRBJ2-1
clone size: NA
V gene: TRBV5-1
D gene: NA
CDR3 DNA: TGCGCCAGCAGGGACCCCTATGAGCAGTTCTTC
CDR3 protein: CASRDPYEQFF

J gene: TRBJ1-2
clone size: NA
V gene: TRBV5-1
D gene: NA
CDR3 DNA: TGCGCCAGCAGCTTGGGGGTACGGGACAACTTTAACTATGGCTACACCTTC
CDR3 protein: CASSLGVRDNFNYGYTF

J gene: TRBJ2-7
clone size: few
V gene: TRBV20-1
D gene: TRBD1
CDR3 DNA: TGCAGTGCAAGGACGGGACAGGGGAGAGGATACGAGCAGTACTTC
CDR3 protein: CSARTGQGRGYEQYF